Listed below are T cell receptor beta chains from one sample, sequenced in a study of T cells after yellow fever vaccination. MiXCR, run by TCRdb on the 5' RACE reads, gives a single entry per CDR3 protein. The profile shows just under 600,000 distinct CDR3 sequences, approximately 12% of them singletons. Material: PBMCs, obtained on the day of the yellow fever booster vaccination. These receptors all come from a man aged 25 to 40 who received the YFV17D yellow fever vaccine. Each CDR3 is given with its conserved first and last residue. D genes are given only for firm matches. The size entry is marked missing in some rows and otherwise reads once, few, many or a size class.

abundance	d_gene	v_gene	j_gene	CDR3nt	CDR3aa
-	TRBD2	TRBV11-1	TRBJ2-7	TGTGCCAGCAGCTTCCGCCCGGGAGGCGAGCAGTACTTC	CASSFRPGGEQYF
few	TRBD1	TRBV7-3	TRBJ2-1	TGTGCCAGCAGCACCTCCTTGACAGGGGGCAATGAGCAGTTCTTC	CASSTSLTGGNEQFF
few	-	TRBV20-1	TRBJ2-5	TGCAGTGCTAGTCTTGTGGAGGAGACCCAGTACTTC	CSASLVEETQYF
-	-	TRBV6-2/TRBV6-3	TRBJ1-1	TGTGCCAGTAGGATTGCCCTCGGCCCCACTGAAGCTTTCTTT	CASRIALGPTEAFF
few	TRBD2	TRBV7-2	TRBJ2-3	TGTGCCAGCAGCGTCCAAGCGGGAGGGGGAACAGATACGCAGTATTTT	CASSVQAGGGTDTQYF
-	-	TRBV11-2	TRBJ2-2	TGTGCCAGCAGCTTAGGGGCCCCCCAGTTTTTT	CASSLGAPQFF
-	-	TRBV12-3/TRBV12-4	TRBJ2-2	TGTGCCAGCAGTGAGGGTTACACCGGGGAGCTGTTTTTT	CASSEGYTGELFF
-	TRBD2	TRBV5-1	TRBJ2-2	TGCGCCAGCAGCGCGGGACTACAGAACACCGGGGAGCTGTTTTTT	CASSAGLQNTGELFF
many	-	TRBV10-3	TRBJ1-2	TGTGCCATCACCCTAGGGGACAAGCTTAAGACGTCCATGGCCTTC	CAITLGDKLKTSMAF
-	TRBD1	TRBV7-9	TRBJ2-5	TGTGCCAGCAGCGAAAACCTAGGACAGGGGGCAAAGAACCAGTACTTC	CASSENLGQGAKNQYF
few	-	TRBV7-8	TRBJ2-1	TGTGCCAGCAGCCCTAGGGGGGCGAGTGAGCAGTTCTTC	CASSPRGASEQFF
-	TRBD2	TRBV2	TRBJ2-4	TGTGCCAGCAGTGAGACCGGGACTAGCGCGGTAGTTCAGTACTTC	CASSETGTSAVVQYF
-	TRBD2	TRBV6-5	TRBJ2-2	TGTGCCAGCAGTTACTCCGGACTAGCGGGCCCGAAGGTCCCCGGGGAGCTGTTTTTT	CASSYSGLAGPKVPGELFF
-	-	TRBV7-2	TRBJ2-2	TGTGCCAGCAGGGTGACTAGTGCCGGGGAGCTGTTTTTT	CASRVTSAGELFF
-	-	TRBV10-3	TRBJ1-1	TGTGCCATCAATAGCCGAGAGGGCACTGAAGCTTTCTTT	CAINSREGTEAFF
few	-	TRBV30	TRBJ2-1	TGTGCCTGGAGCGGTGATGGGGCTAATGCCTACAATGAGCAGTTCTTC	CAWSGDGANAYNEQFF
-	TRBD1	TRBV28	TRBJ2-1	TGTGCCAGCAGTTTTGGACAGGGTCGTGGTGAGCAGTTCTTC	CASSFGQGRGEQFF
-	-	TRBV5-1	TRBJ2-3	TGCGCCAGCAGGGCACGGGTGGACACCACAGATACGCAGTATTTT	CASRARVDTTDTQYF
-	-	TRBV18	TRBJ2-1	TGTGCCAGCTCATCTGCCGGGGCCATTTACAATGAGCAGTTCTTC	CASSSAGAIYNEQFF
-	TRBD1	TRBV29-1	TRBJ1-2	TGCAGCGTTGATAATAGGGGGCTATCTGATGGCTACACCTTC	CSVDNRGLSDGYTF
-	-	TRBV7-9	TRBJ2-1	TGTGCCAGCAGCCCTGCGGCCGGGATTGAGCAGTTCTTC	CASSPAAGIEQFF
-	-	TRBV5-1	TRBJ2-1	TGCGCCAGCAGCTTGGCCACCACGAGCTCCTACAATGAGCAGTTCTTC	CASSLATTSSYNEQFF
-	TRBD2	TRBV28	TRBJ2-4	TGTGCCAGCAGTTTCCCCCAGCGGGAGTATGCCAAAAACATTCAGTACTTC	CASSFPQREYAKNIQYF
-	-	TRBV29-1	TRBJ2-3	TGCAGCGTTGTACAGGGTGCAGATACGCAGTATTTT	CSVVQGADTQYF
-	TRBD2	TRBV4-3	TRBJ2-5	TGCGCCAGCAGCCTCATAGCGGGAGGGCTTTCAGAGACCCAGTACTTC	CASSLIAGGLSETQYF
few	-	TRBV6-5	TRBJ2-3	TGTGCCAGCAGTTACGACAGGAAGAGGGGTACGCAGTATTTT	CASSYDRKRGTQYF
-	-	TRBV28	TRBJ2-3	TGTGCCAGCTCCTACCTGGGACTCCAGGATACGCAGTATTTT	CASSYLGLQDTQYF
few	TRBD1	TRBV28	TRBJ2-7	TGTGCCAGCAGTTTAGACAGGGTAGGACACGAGCAGTACTTC	CASSLDRVGHEQYF
few	TRBD2	TRBV3-1	TRBJ2-7	TGTGCCAGCAGCCAAGCTTTGGCTAGCGGGAGGCTTGCCTACGAGCAGTACTTC	CASSQALASGRLAYEQYF
few	-	TRBV7-6	TRBJ2-3	TGTGCCAGCAGCCTCTCCAACAGGGCAGATACGCAGTATTTT	CASSLSNRADTQYF
many	-	TRBV10-2	TRBJ2-6	TGCGCCAGCAGCTTGGGGGCCGGGGCCAACGTCCTGACTTTC	CASSLGAGANVLTF
-	-	TRBV14	TRBJ1-1	TGTGCCAGCAGCCAGAGTATCTGGAACACTGAAGCTTTCTTT	CASSQSIWNTEAFF
-	-	TRBV12-3/TRBV12-4	TRBJ1-1	TGTGCCAGCAGTTTCGGAGTCGGGGGCCTTGGAACTGAAGCTTTCTTT	CASSFGVGGLGTEAFF
few	-	TRBV5-8	TRBJ2-3	TGTGCCAGCAGCTTTCCGGGCCCACACCGGTATTTT	CASSFPGPHRYF
many	-	TRBV4-3	TRBJ2-2	TGCGCCAGCAGCCTATTGGGAAGCCCCGGGGAGCTGTTTTTT	CASSLLGSPGELFF
-	TRBD2	TRBV4-2	TRBJ2-1	TGTGCCAGCACTCTAGGGGGGCTAGCGGGAGCTAATGAGCAGTTCTTC	CASTLGGLAGANEQFF
once	TRBD2	TRBV20-1	TRBJ2-1	TGCAGTGCTAGGTTACGTAGCGGGGGGTACAATGAGCAGTTCTTC	CSARLRSGGYNEQFF